This T cell receptor (beta chain) was sequenced for a study of cytomegalovirus exposure and HLA in healthy donors. Study-level results: When a later analysis compared HLA-associated TCR beta chains with equally common others, the HLA-associated chains turned out to be more clonally expanded and to have lower generation probabilities. Associated with cytomegalovirus, according to the listing, were some 180 TCR beta chains. Owing to their indistinguishability, certain V segments, notably TRBV6-2 and TRBV6-3, were excluded.

The PCR made use of 60 Vbeta and 13 Jbeta primers. TCRdb's table, derived via immunoSEQ multiplex PCR, lists solely in-frame clones and lacks some. This listing includes about 37,000 clones. With regard to this clone: Its matching antigen is unknown.

Germline loops: CDR1 MNHNS, CDR2 SASEGT. The CDR3 extends over 17 amino acids. V was pared by 3 bases and J by 6 bases, with 11 bases of the junction left unmatched. The sequence derives from a human donor in good health. Sequenced input: PBMCs. This chain connects TRBV6-1 to TRBJ2-2, with 9 bases identical to TRBD1. CDR3 in amino acids: CASSDTRDRELAGELFF. CDR3 nucleotides: TGTGCCAGCAGTGACACCCGGGACAGGGAATTGGCCGGGGAGCTGTTTTTT.